One sample yielded the 16 T cell receptor beta chains listed below, sequenced in a study of cytomegalovirus exposure and HLA in healthy donors. The PCR had 60 Vbeta and 13 Jbeta primers. Libraries were prepared by immunoSEQ multiplex PCR; TCRdb keeps only in-frame clonotypes and omits some of them. The data contain some 220,000 clones, 78% of them singletons. The sample consisted of PBMCs. These TCRs come from a boy aged 10-17 years in good health and CMV-seronegative.

V gene TRBV9 combines with J gene TRBJ2-5; 9 nucleotides match TRBD1. V dropped 3 bases and J dropped 1; count of bases not matched to a gene: 7. Germline assignment: CDR1 SGDLS and CDR2 YYNGEE. This CDR3 contains 16 residues. The CDR3 nucleotides read TGTGCCAGCAGCGCCTCCGGGACAGGGACCCAAGAGACCCAGTACTTC. Its translation is CASSASGTGTQETQYF.

The V call is TRBV2, the J call TRBJ1-1; D is ambiguous. Germline values: CDR1 SNHLY, CDR2 FYNNEI. This CDR3 comprises 14 residues. V lost 6 bases and J lost 1, with 12 bases in between. The CDR3 DNA is TGTGCCAGCAGCGACACCACAGAGAACACTGAAGCTTTCTTT. Translated, it gives CASSDTTENTEAFF. The entire variable domain, with the rest obtained from reference TRBV2 and TRBJ1-1, is as follows: EPEVTQTPSHQVTQMGQEVILRCVPISNHLYFYWYRQILGQKVEFLVSFYNNEISEKSEIFDDQFSVERPDGSNFTLKIRSTKLEDSAMYFCASSDTTENTEAFFGQGTRLTVV.

This chain connects TRBV2 to TRBJ2-7; no clear D gene. V was trimmed by 2 bases and J by 1 base, leaving 9 bases between them. This CDR3 has 14 residues. Germline-derived CDR1 and CDR2 are SNHLY and FYNNEI. CDR3 sequence (DNA): TGTGCCAGCAGTGAAAGGCCGACTTCCTACGAGCAGTACTTC. Translating it yields CASSERPTSYEQYF.

In this sample, this clone turned up a few times. V and J are TRBV29-1 and TRBJ2-3, with D possibly matching TRBD1 (5 bases). V lost 7 bases and J 5 bases, leaving 22 bases between the germline ends. The germline V gene has CDR1 SQVTM and CDR2 ANQGSEA. CDR3 length equals 15 residues. CDR3 sequence (DNA): TGCAGCGCCGCAATAGGGCAGGGCCTCAGAGATACGCAGTATTTT. Residues: CSAAIGQGLRDTQYF.

J is TRBJ2-5 and V is TRBV5-4, with 8 bases that match TRBD2. V shed 0 bases and J 2 bases; nucleotides not matched to a gene: 3. The CDR3 has 15 residues. From germline, CDR1 is SGHNT and CDR2 YYREEE (reference sequence). CDR3 sequence reads: CASSLGSGAQETQYF. CDR3 nucleotide sequence: TGTGCCAGCAGCTTGGGTAGCGGGGCGCAAGAGACCCAGTACTTC.

The CDR3 DNA reads TGTGCCAGCAGCCCCACCCGGGGGGGCTACGAGCAGTACTTC. It yields the protein CASSPTRGGYEQYF. V gene TRBV7-9 combines with J gene TRBJ2-7, with 8 bases that match TRBD2. The CDR3 has 14 amino acids. V lost 5 bases, J lost 3 bases, and 6 bases stayed unmatched. The V gene's germline CDR1 is SEHNR and CDR2 FQNEAQ (reference sequence). The variable domain in full, completed from reference TRBV7-9 and TRBJ2-7, reads DTGVSQNPRHKITKRGQNVTFRCDPISEHNRLYWYRQTLGQGPEFLTYFQNEAQLEKSRLLSDRFSAERPKGSFSTLEIQRTEQGDSAMYLCASSPTRGGYEQYFGPGTRLTVT.

Worth noting for this clone: One junction end disagrees with the germline gene, perhaps due to a read error. The chain combines TRBV6-1 with TRBJ2-4; 9 bases are a match to TRBD1. This CDR3 region has 10 residues. Germline V gene lookup returns CDR1 MNHNS and CDR2 SASEGT. CDR3 nucleotide sequence: TGTGCCACTCTCCCGGGACAGGGCGACTTC. Protein product: CATLPGQGDF.

CDR3 region: CASSDGGGHQPQHF. CDR3 coding DNA: TGTGCCAGCAGTGACGGGGGGGGGCATCAGCCCCAGCATTTT. The chain couples TRBV2 to TRBJ1-5, with a tentative D call TRBD1 (6 bases). The V end was cut by 3 bases, the J end by 5 bases, with 11 bases between. CDR1 SNHLY and CDR2 FYNNEI come from the germline V gene. CDR3 size: 14 residues.

The J gene is TRBJ1-5, the V gene TRBV12-5, with D possibly TRBD1 on 6 matching bases. The CDR3 spans 16 residues. The V gene's germline CDR1 is LGHNT and CDR2 FRNRAP. Trimming took 4 bases from V and 5 from J, leaving 18 bases between them. The chain's CDR3 is CASGSLWGQIDQPQHF. As DNA, the CDR3 is TGTGCTAGTGGTTCCCTTTGGGGGCAGATAGATCAGCCCCAGCATTTT.

The V gene is TRBV11-3, the J gene TRBJ2-5, with a weak D call TRBD1 (6 bases). The DNA end favors TRBJ2-7, so the J call may be wrong. Germline CDR1 is SGHNT and CDR2 is YENEEA. This CDR3 comprises 17 residues. The CDR3 loop is CASSLDRIGGYRYEQYF. The CDR3 nucleotides are TGTGCCAGCAGCTTAGATCGCATAGGGGGTTATCGCTACGAGCAGTACTTC.

This clone was observed a few times. The CDR3 region has the DNA TGTGCCAGTAGGAGATCAGGGCCCCATCAGCCCCAGCATTTT. Translation: CASRRSGPHQPQHF. V and J are TRBV19 and TRBJ1-5, with D perhaps TRBD1 (5 bases). V dropped 6 bases and J dropped 5 bases, with 14 bases sitting between them. Germline CDR1 is LNHDA and CDR2 is SQIVND (reference sequence). The CDR3 loop spans 14 amino acids.

V is TRBV6-5 and J is TRBJ2-1; TRBD2 aligns across 9 bases. The CDR3 length is 13 residues. The J segment lost 7 bases and the V segment lost 10 bases, leaving 8 bases of the junction unmatched. Germline V gene lookup returns CDR1 MNHEY and CDR2 SVGAGI. CDR3 sequence reads: CATLAGVGNEQFF. DNA for the CDR3: TGTGCCACGTTAGCGGGGGTAGGGAATGAGCAGTTCTTC.

In its sample, this clone was seen once. The chain recombines TRBV30 with TRBJ1-2, with 8 positions matching TRBD1. After removal of 7 bases from V and 6 bases from J, the junction contained 10 bases not matched to a gene. The CDR3 loop spans 13 amino acids. The germline gives CDR1 GTSNPN, CDR2 SVGIG (reference sequence). CDR3 loop: CASERDRRDGYTF. The CDR3 bases are TGTGCCTCGGAAAGGGACAGGAGGGATGGCTACACCTTC.

The rearrangement uses TRBV4-1 and TRBJ1-3; a weak D match, TRBD1 (6 bases). This CDR3 spans 15 amino acids. Germline loops: CDR1 MGHRA, CDR2 YSYEKL. Trimming stripped 1 base from V and 2 bases from J, with 9 bases between. The CDR3 sequence: CASSQGRGPGNTIYF. The CDR3 DNA reads as TGCGCCAGCAGCCAAGGCAGGGGACCTGGAAACACCATATATTTT.

The CDR3 sequence is CASSRGLAGPSGTGELFF. The CDR3 nucleotides are TGTGCCAGCAGCCGCGGACTAGCGGGGCCATCGGGGACCGGGGAGCTGTTTTTT. This rearrangement joins TRBV7-8 to TRBJ2-2; TRBD2 matches 12 bases. The CDR3 consists of 18 residues. V lost 5 bases, J lost 5 bases, and 12 bases stayed unmatched. Per the germline V gene, CDR1 is SGHVS and CDR2 is FQNEAQ.

The rearrangement uses TRBV19 and TRBJ2-5; D ambiguous. The CDR3 has 13 amino acids. Per germline, CDR1 LNHDA and CDR2 SQIVND (reference sequence). The ends were cut back, 4 bases at V and 4 bases at J, with 10 bases in the middle. CDR3 residues: CASSSLGRETQYF. The CDR3 DNA sequence: TGTGCCAGTAGTAGCCTGGGCCGAGAGACCCAGTACTTC.